This T cell receptor (beta chain) came from a study of prognosis after radiotherapy for stage I lung cancer listed by TCRdb under 2021. Study-wide context: About 19 stage I NSCLC patients were enrolled in Nanjing, China, between 2018 and early 2019. Enrolled patients comprised approximately 14 with newly diagnosed primary stage I lung tumors and several with oligometastatic NSCLC after surgical resection of the primary tumor. All patients were regarded as medically inoperable, because of comorbidities in about a dozen patients and refusal of surgery in roughly seven patients. The cohort comprised over ten men and roughly 6 women with a median age of nearly 75 years, ranging from roughly 53 to 85 years. Squamous cell carcinoma histology was identified in roughly seven patients, and adenocarcinoma histology was identified in about twelve patients. Using image-guided IMRT or VMAT, SBRT was delivered in 3 to 5 fractions at a biologically effective dose of at least 100 Gy. SBRT was not combined with any concurrent therapy in any patient. After SBRT, distant metastases developed in four of the 19 patients at a median of approximately seven months, while the remaining 15 patients had no significant progression. This study profiled peripheral blood TCR beta repertoires from stage I NSCLC patients before and after stereotactic body radiotherapy and linked the repertoires to distant failure. The study sequenced around 40 blood samples from some 19 patients, one before and one after SBRT per patient. Results and caveats for the whole study, not just this receptor: Whether the expanded TCR clones were tumor-specific was not determined. All reported P values were unadjusted for multiple comparisons. Post-SBRT Shannon entropy and its change from baseline were lower in patients who developed distant metastases; baseline Shannon entropy was not associated with metastases. The study was limited by its small cohort and short follow-up, and the findings require independent validation. After SBRT, the count of unique TCR clones dropped from a median of about 10,000 beforehand to roughly 7,100 afterward (Wilcoxon paired P=0.011). Differences by metastasis status were reportedly seen in TRBV and TRBJ usage frequencies, involving two V genes at baseline and, after SBRT, under 10 V genes and two J genes.

All patients had node-negative disease on CT and PET/CT, and none had a history of other malignancies or had previously received chemotherapy or radiotherapy. At each of the two time points, roughly 6 milliliters of peripheral venous blood were collected into EDTA tubes. Ficoll-Paque Plus density-gradient centrifugation was used to isolate PBMCs. Samples were stored at -80°C immediately after collection until analysis. From the cysteine up to the phenylalanine, the CDR3 has a length of 12 residues. Of the read, only the CDR3 DNA is kept; its 36 bases are in frame from base 1. Trimming removed 10 bases from V and 7 bases from J; the gene matches leave 2 bases unexplained. Reading the germline V gene gives CDR1 SNHLY and CDR2 FYNNEI. Two rounds of multiplex PCR were used to amplify the TCR beta CDR3 region from genomic DNA. The first PCR round used primers specific to each TRBV and TRBJ gene, and the primer sequences were filed in Chinese patent CN105087789A. Universal primers were used in the second round of PCR. The Roche High Pure PCR Template Preparation Kit was used to extract genomic DNA from the frozen PBMCs. Libraries were sequenced paired-end with 151 bp reads on an Illumina HiSeq 3000. Turning to the authors' computational methods: CutAdapt was used to remove raw reads lacking the multiplex PCR primer sequences. PEAR was used to merge high-quality paired reads into contigs. MiXCR assigned TRB V, D and J gene segments to each contig by aligning to reference sequences. To remove sequencing errors, CDR3 sequences were clustered according to base quality and sequence similarity. Diversity was calculated as Shannon entropy divided by the natural log of the number of productive TCR sequences. To get clonality, Shannon entropy was divided by the natural log of the number of unique clonotypes, and that result was subtracted from one. The Youden index of ROC curves was used to select progression-free survival cut-offs for repertoire metrics, and analyses were performed in R 3.5.3. TCRdb reprocessing: public reads trimmed at Q25 with fastp, clones called with MiXCR, in-frame beta chains kept. Duplicate CDR3 protein sequences are folded into a single record with the most common DNA and genes. TCRdb, rather than the study authors, made the V and J calls. The sample has 25,000 to 35,000 distinct CDR3 sequences on record, roughly 52% of them singletons. In total, the top ten clones hold about 15% of the sample.

Ten or more counts support this clonotype. The antigen it binds to is not known. Base qualities are not at hand, and no much larger clone is one base apart. The rearrangement joined TRBV2 to TRBJ1-6, and 9 junction bases match TRBD1. Sequenced here: PBMCs, sampled before or after stereotactic body radiation therapy (not recorded which). The clonotype originates from a donor aged 50 or older with non-small cell lung cancer. This receptor has the CDR3 CAKGQGNSPLHF. The nucleotide sequence reads as follows: TGTGCCAAGGGACAGGGAAATTCACCCCTCCACTTT.